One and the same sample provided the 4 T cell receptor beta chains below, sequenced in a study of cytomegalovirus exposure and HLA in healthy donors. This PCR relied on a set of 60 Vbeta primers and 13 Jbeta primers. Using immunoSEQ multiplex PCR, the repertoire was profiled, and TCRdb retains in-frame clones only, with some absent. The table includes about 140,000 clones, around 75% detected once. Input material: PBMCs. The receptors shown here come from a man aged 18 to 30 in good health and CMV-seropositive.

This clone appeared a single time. The CDR3 coding sequence is TGCAGCGCTCCCACAGACAGGGGGAGTGTAACAGATACGCAGTATTTT. Protein product: CSAPTDRGSVTDTQYF. The chain carries TRBV29-1 and TRBJ2-3; TRBD1 matches 9 bases. The junction had 14 bases not matched to a gene; V was cut back by 7 bases and J by 3 bases. The V gene's germline CDR1 is SQVTM and CDR2 ANQGSEA. This CDR3 spans 16 amino acids.

The CDR3 coding sequence is TGTGCCAGCGTGGGGGCACGGACTGAAGCTTTCTTT. Its protein is CASVGARTEAFF. The gene calls are TRBV7-9 and TRBJ1-1, with D possibly matching TRBD1 (6 bases). V lost 8 bases and J lost 5, with 12 bases in between. The CDR3 is 12 amino acids. Germline V gene data show CDR1 as SEHNR and CDR2 as FQNEAQ (reference sequence).

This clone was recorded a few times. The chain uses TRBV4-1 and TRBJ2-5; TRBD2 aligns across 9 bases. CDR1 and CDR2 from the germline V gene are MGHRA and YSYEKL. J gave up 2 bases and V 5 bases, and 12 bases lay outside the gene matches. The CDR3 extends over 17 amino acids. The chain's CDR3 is CASSKLGREGIQETQYF. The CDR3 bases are TGCGCCAGCAGCAAACTGGGGCGGGAGGGGATTCAAGAGACCCAGTACTTC.

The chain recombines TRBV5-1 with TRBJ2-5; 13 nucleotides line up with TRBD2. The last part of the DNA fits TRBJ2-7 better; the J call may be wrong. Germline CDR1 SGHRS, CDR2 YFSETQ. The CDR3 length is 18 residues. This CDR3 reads CASSFVGLAGPTSYEQYF. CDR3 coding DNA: TGCGCCAGCAGCTTCGTGGGACTAGCGGGGCCAACCTCCTACGAGCAGTACTTC.